The clone carrying this T cell receptor beta chain was observed a single time. The V gene's germline CDR1 is MNHNS and CDR2 SASEGT. The germline V and J ends were trimmed by 4 bases and 7 bases, with 17 bases remaining between them. This CDR3 region has 15 residues. The data originate from a study of T-cell memory formation after mild COVID-19. Amplification by 5'RACE using constant-segment primers produced TCR alpha and TCR beta cDNA libraries that carried sample barcodes and UMIs. TCRdb re-called the 5' RACE reads through MiXCR, storing one row per CDR3 protein. This table has about 420,000 distinct CDR3 sequences, less than 25% appearing once.

This sequence was found in an adult woman who had mild COVID-19 (a few samples of this study predate the infection). Cell type and time point are not known. The sequenced material came from PBMCs or a T cell subset sorted from them (not recorded which). The chain couples TRBV6-1 to TRBJ2-1; D possibly corresponds to TRBD1 (5 bases). CDR3 loop: CASSAVGQSRNEQFF. Written as DNA, the CDR3 is TGTGCCAGCAGTGCCGTCGGACAATCACGGAATGAGCAGTTCTTC.